This T cell receptor beta chain was profiled in a study of T cells after yellow fever vaccination. Overall study context: Preparation of the low-cell-number fractions used SMART-Seq v4 Ultra Low Input. Study conclusions and caveats: Reappearance after the booster was observed for most primary-vaccination clones (more than 95% CD4, roughly 88% CD8). There was a possibility that FACS-sorted repertoires contained abundant clonotypes contaminating from the bulk population.

CDR1 and CDR2 from the germline V gene are MNHNY and SVGAGI (reference sequence). The CDR3 sequence is 12 residues long. Researchers made TCR cDNA using 5'RACE template switching, and this step added a universal primer site and UMIs. TCRdb re-called the 5' RACE reads with MiXCR, one entry per CDR3 protein. The sample lists about 580,000 distinct CDR3 sequences, around 16% occurring once. This clonotype was detected ten times or more. Its antigen is as yet unknown. Here the sequenced sample was PBMCs, taken 5 to 6 days after the first yellow fever vaccination. The chain couples TRBV6-6 to TRBJ2-6; D uncertain. The sequence was collected from a man between 18 and 29 years old who received the YFV17D yellow fever vaccine. CDR3 in amino acids: CAGGSGANVLTF. The CDR3 DNA reads TGTGCAGGCGGCTCTGGGGCCAACGTCCTGACTTTC.